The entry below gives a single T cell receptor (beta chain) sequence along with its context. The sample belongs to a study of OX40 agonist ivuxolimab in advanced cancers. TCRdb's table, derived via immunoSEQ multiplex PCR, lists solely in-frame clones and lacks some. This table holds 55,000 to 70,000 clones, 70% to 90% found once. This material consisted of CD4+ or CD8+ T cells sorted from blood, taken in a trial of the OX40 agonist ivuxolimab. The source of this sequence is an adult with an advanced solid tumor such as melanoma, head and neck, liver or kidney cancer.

This chain's CDR3 is CASSFSGTDEQYF. DNA for the CDR3: TGTGCCAGCAGTTTCTCCGGGACTGACGAGCAGTACTTC. The chain links TRBV27 to TRBJ2-7; D perhaps matches TRBD2 (6 bases). The CDR3 is made up of 13 amino acids. V was clipped by 3 bases and J by 5 bases, with 11 bases between them. The germline V gene encodes CDR1 MNHEY and CDR2 SMNVEV (reference sequence).